This T cell receptor (beta chain) emerged from a study of blood T cells in healthy people across ages. No fewer than 5.5 micrograms of total RNA were isolated from every sample. Together with a sample-barcoded 5' primer, a J-beta primer mix was included in a second PCR lasting about 6 to 11 cycles. Carrying 12 random nucleotides, a template-switch adaptor labeled each individual cDNA molecule. TCRdb analysed the 5' RACE reads with MiXCR anew, one entry per CDR3 protein. There are roughly 2 million distinct CDR3 sequences in the sample; around 50% occur only once, and less than 2.5% lies in the top ten. Trimming took 5 bases from V and 3 from J, leaving 7 bases between them. This CDR3 is built from 13 residues. From germline, CDR1 is LNHNV and CDR2 YYDKDF (reference sequence). This clonotype occurred once.

The source of this sequence is a woman between 40 and 55 years old in good health. V usage is TRBV15 and J usage is TRBJ1-4; a possible D gene is TRBD1 (6 bases). The sequenced sample consisted of blood. The CDR3 sequence: CATSGTPNEKLFF. Written as DNA, the CDR3 is TGTGCCACCAGCGGGACACCTAATGAAAAACTGTTTTTT.